This T cell receptor (beta chain) was recorded in a study of early T cells in non-severe SARS-CoV-2 infection. Molecules of cDNA were individually given unique molecular identifiers that were attached to them. TCRdb re-analysed the 5' RACE reads in MiXCR, keeping a single row per CDR3 protein. Of approximately 48,000 distinct CDR3 sequences listed, 7.5% to 10% are singletons. The CDR3 loop spans 15 amino acids. Germline V gene data show CDR1 as MNHEY and CDR2 as SVGEGT. Trimming cost V 0 bases and J 9 bases; bases outside gene matches: 7. V gene TRBV6-2 or TRBV6-3 combines with J gene TRBJ2-3, with 9 positions matching TRBD1. The sequence derives from an adult who was a healthcare worker with PCR-confirmed SARS-CoV-2 infection or an uninfected control (not recorded which). Sequencing used whole blood. The CDR3 here is CASSYSPRQGDTQYF. The CDR3 nucleotides read TGTGCCAGCAGTTACTCCCCCCGACAGGGGGACACGCAGTATTTT.